This is a list of T cell receptor beta chains from one sample in a study of T cells after yellow fever vaccination. TCRdb re-called the 5' RACE reads with MiXCR, one entry per CDR3 protein. The sample yields roughly 68,000 distinct CDR3 sequences, over 6.5% seen once. The sequences come from CD8+ T cells sorted from PBMCs, collected more than 40 days after the first yellow fever vaccination. Receptors originate from a man younger than 35 who received the YFV17D yellow fever vaccine. The CDR3 runs from the conserved cysteine through the conserved F or W. Fields, in order: J gene, clone size, D gene, V gene, CDR3 DNA, CDR3 protein. D genes are given only for firm matches. Clone size appears in some rows only: once, few, many, or a class for an expanded clone.

TRBJ1-4	many	-	TRBV7-9	TGTGCCAGCAGCTCACCATGGGACCTGACTGAAAAACTGTTTTTT	CASSSPWDLTEKLFF
TRBJ2-5	many	TRBD2	TRBV9	TGTGCCAGCAGCTCCTATAGCGGGGGCCCCGCGGAGACCCAGTACTTC	CASSSYSGGPAETQYF
TRBJ2-1	-	TRBD2	TRBV7-8	TGTGCCAGCAGCGATCCACGACTAGCGGAGCTTTACAATGAGCAGTTCTTC	CASSDPRLAELYNEQFF
TRBJ2-1	many	-	TRBV7-2	TGTGCCAGCAGATCCACTCCAGGTTGGCAGTTCTTC	CASRSTPGWQFF
TRBJ2-2	many	-	TRBV12-3/TRBV12-4	TGTGCCAGCAGTTGGTCTGGCAGCGAGCCTCACAAAAAAAACACCGGGGAGCTGTTTTTT	CASSWSGSEPHKKNTGELFF
TRBJ2-3	many	-	TRBV6-5	TGTGCCAGCAGTTACGATGAAGGGACGGGAGACTATACGCAGTATTTT	CASSYDEGTGDYTQYF
TRBJ2-5	few	-	TRBV7-9	TGTGCCAGCAGCTTTGACAGACAAGAGACCCAGTACTTC	CASSFDRQETQYF
TRBJ2-2	-	-	TRBV5-1	TGCGCCAGCAGCTTAACTCCTCGGGGCTACACCGGGGAGCTGTTTTTT	CASSLTPRGYTGELFF
TRBJ2-2	many	-	TRBV20-1	TGCAGTGCTAGACTGGACAGACCGAACACCGGGGAGCTGTTTTTT	CSARLDRPNTGELFF
TRBJ1-2	many	-	TRBV20-1	TGCAGTGCTAGAGATTTCAATTCGGCCGACTATGGCTACACCTTC	CSARDFNSADYGYTF
TRBJ2-3	many	-	TRBV7-8	TGTGCCAGCAGCCAAAACTTAGATACGCAGTATTTT	CASSQNLDTQYF
TRBJ2-3	many	TRBD2	TRBV12-3/TRBV12-4	TGTGCCAGCAGCCTACGCCGACTAGCGGGGTTTGGGCAGTATTTT	CASSLRRLAGFGQYF
TRBJ2-5	many	-	TRBV11-2	TGTGCCAGCAGCTTGAACGGGGCTCAAGAGACCCAGTACTTC	CASSLNGAQETQYF
TRBJ2-3	many	-	TRBV29-1	TGCAGCGTTGAAGATGGGTTACGAGATACGCAGTATTTT	CSVEDGLRDTQYF
TRBJ2-2	few	TRBD2	TRBV7-2	TGTGCCAGCAGCTTAGTGGCGGGGGGGGGCACCGGGGAGCTGTTTTTT	CASSLVAGGGTGELFF
TRBJ2-3	many	-	TRBV29-1	TGCAGCACACCGGGCCCGCTGCCAGATACGCAGTATTTT	CSTPGPLPDTQYF
TRBJ2-3	many	TRBD2	TRBV28	TGTGCCAGCAGGGGGACTAGCGGGAGAGGAGATACGCAGTATTTT	CASRGTSGRGDTQYF
TRBJ2-1	few	TRBD2	TRBV7-2	TGTGCCAGCAGCTTTTTAGCGGGGGGCATAAATGAGCAGTTCTTC	CASSFLAGGINEQFF
TRBJ2-7	many	-	TRBV29-1	TGCAGCGTTGCCCCGGGACGGTCCTACGAGCAGTACTTC	CSVAPGRSYEQYF
TRBJ2-1	many	-	TRBV3-1	TGTGCCTCCAGGGCCTCCTGGGATGAGCAGTTCTTC	CASRASWDEQFF
TRBJ2-3	many	-	TRBV10-3	TGTGCCATCAGTGAGTCGTCCACCTCACTGACCTACACAGATACGCAGTATTTT	CAISESSTSLTYTDTQYF
TRBJ1-1	-	-	TRBV19	TGTGCCAGTACCGGGGACACTCCGTTGTTTTCTGAAGCTTTCTTT	CASTGDTPLFSEAFF
TRBJ2-7	many	-	TRBV4-1	TGCGCCAGCAGCCAACTTACAAGTCTCTACGAGCAGTACTTC	CASSQLTSLYEQYF
TRBJ2-2	few	-	TRBV27	TGTGCCAGCAGTTTATGGGTGGGACCCGAGGTGGGAGCCGGGGAGCTGTTTTTT	CASSLWVGPEVGAGELFF
TRBJ2-1	few	TRBD1	TRBV4-3	TGCGCCAGCAGCCAAGTCGGACAGGGGGCGGGGGAGCAGTTCTTC	CASSQVGQGAGEQFF
TRBJ1-5	-	-	TRBV4-1	TGCGCCAGCAGCCAAGTTTGGGGGAATCGGCCCCAGCATTTT	CASSQVWGNRPQHF
TRBJ2-2	many	-	TRBV29-1	TGCAGCGTTGAGGCGACAGAGAACACCGGGGAGCTGTTTTTT	CSVEATENTGELFF
TRBJ2-7	-	-	TRBV7-2	TGTGCCAGCAGCTTGGTAGGACACCCCCTTGACGAGCAGTACTTC	CASSLVGHPLDEQYF
TRBJ1-1	-	-	TRBV5-4	TGTGCCAGCAGCTTGGACGGACACTATGAAGCTTTCTTT	CASSLDGHYEAFF
TRBJ2-1	many	-	TRBV5-1	TGCGCCAGCAGCTTTACAGCCTACAATGAGCAGTTCTTC	CASSFTAYNEQFF
TRBJ1-2	-	-	TRBV20-1	TGCAGTGCTAGAATCATCACTGGCTATGGCTACACCTTC	CSARIITGYGYTF
TRBJ1-1	many	-	TRBV4-1	TGCGCCAGCAGACACACTCCGGGACACGTGAACACTGAAGCTTTCTTT	CASRHTPGHVNTEAFF
TRBJ2-7	few	-	TRBV20-1	TGCAGTGCTAGGAGTGGGTTCTCCTACGAGCAGTACTTC	CSARSGFSYEQYF
TRBJ1-2	few	-	TRBV27	TGTGCCAGCAGTCCCCGGGGCGGGTATGGTGGCTACACCTTC	CASSPRGGYGGYTF
TRBJ1-2	many	-	TRBV4-1	TGCGCCAGCAGCCAAGATCCGGGGCCTTATGGCTACACCTTC	CASSQDPGPYGYTF
TRBJ2-1	few	TRBD2	TRBV12-3/TRBV12-4	TGTGCCAGCAGTTTTGAAGACACCGGGGGGAATGAGCAGTTCTTC	CASSFEDTGGNEQFF
TRBJ2-7	many	TRBD1	TRBV7-6	TGTGCCAGCAGCCGCGCCCAGGGGGCTACCTACGAGCAGTACTTC	CASSRAQGATYEQYF
TRBJ2-5	-	-	TRBV7-9	TGTGCCAGCAGCTTAGTAGGTAGAGAATTCCCCGAGACCCAGTACTTC	CASSLVGREFPETQYF
TRBJ2-5	-	TRBD2	TRBV7-9	TGTGCCAGCAGCCCCGGGGGGGCGCTATACCAAGAGACCCAGTACTTC	CASSPGGALYQETQYF
TRBJ2-1	many	-	TRBV14	TGTGCCAGCAGCCCCGGGCCCTACAATGAGCAGTTCTTC	CASSPGPYNEQFF
TRBJ2-3	many	-	TRBV5-1	TGCGCCAGCAGCTTGGAGACCGCGATGGCAGATACGCAGTATTTT	CASSLETAMADTQYF
TRBJ2-7	many	-	TRBV4-1	TGCGCCAGCAGCCAGATGGTGGGCTACGAGCAGTACTTC	CASSQMVGYEQYF
TRBJ1-2	-	-	TRBV7-3	TGTGCCAGCAGCTTAAAAGGGGAAAACTATGGCTACACCTTC	CASSLKGENYGYTF
TRBJ2-2	many	-	TRBV5-6	TGTGCCAGCAGCTTAGGAGGGGCCGGGGAGCTGTTTTTT	CASSLGGAGELFF
TRBJ2-3	many	-	TRBV4-2	TGTGCCAGCAGCCAAGATTCAGGGGCTGCAGATACGCAGTATTTT	CASSQDSGAADTQYF
TRBJ1-6	many	TRBD1	TRBV4-3	TGCGCCAGCAGCCAACGGACAGGGGACTATAATTCACCCCTCCACTTT	CASSQRTGDYNSPLHF
TRBJ1-4	-	-	TRBV4-1	TGCGCCAGCAGCGCGCACCCGTCGGACAGTAATGAAAAACTGTTTTTT	CASSAHPSDSNEKLFF
TRBJ2-7	-	-	TRBV30	TGTGCCTGGAGTGGAGTCAGCCGATCCGAGCAGTACTTC	CAWSGVSRSEQYF
TRBJ2-1	many	TRBD2	TRBV4-2	TGTGCCAGCAGCCAAGATCCAGCGGGGGTTATTTCGGGTGAGCAGTTCTTC	CASSQDPAGVISGEQFF
TRBJ1-1	-	-	TRBV7-9	TGTGCCAGCAGCTCCGTGGGGATGACGGCTTTCTTT	CASSSVGMTAFF
TRBJ1-1	many	-	TRBV6-5	TGTGCCAGCAGTTATCGAGGGAACACTGAAGCTTTCTTT	CASSYRGNTEAFF
TRBJ2-1	few	TRBD2	TRBV19	TGTGCCAGTAGCCCCCCGGGGCTAGCGGGGTACAATGAGCAGTTCTTC	CASSPPGLAGYNEQFF